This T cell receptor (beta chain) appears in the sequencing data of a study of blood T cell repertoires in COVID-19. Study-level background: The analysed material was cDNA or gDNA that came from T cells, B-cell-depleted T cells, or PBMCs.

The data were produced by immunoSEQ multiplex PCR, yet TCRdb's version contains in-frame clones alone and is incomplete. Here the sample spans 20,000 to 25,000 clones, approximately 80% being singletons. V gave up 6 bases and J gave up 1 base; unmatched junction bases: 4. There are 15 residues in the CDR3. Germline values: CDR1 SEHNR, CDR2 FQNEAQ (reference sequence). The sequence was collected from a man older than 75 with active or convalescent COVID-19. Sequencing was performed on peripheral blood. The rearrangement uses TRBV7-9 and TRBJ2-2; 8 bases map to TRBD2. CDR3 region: CASRGSGGNTGELFF. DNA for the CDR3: TGTGCCAGCAGGGGCAGCGGGGGGAACACCGGGGAGCTGTTTTTT. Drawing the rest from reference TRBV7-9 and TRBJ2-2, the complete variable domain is DTGVSQNPRHKITKRGQNVTFRCDPISEHNRLYWYRQTLGQGPEFLTYFQNEAQLEKSRLLSDRFSAERPKGSFSTLEIQRTEQGDSAMYLCASRGSGGNTGELFFGEGSRLTVL.